This T cell receptor beta chain is drawn from a study of cytomegalovirus exposure and HLA in healthy donors. Study-level background: Unique TCRs from HLA-typed donors, about 78 million of them, were held in an early data release.

The CDR3 is 14 residues long. Trimming pared 1 base from V and 3 bases from J, leaving 10 bases between. Germline values: CDR1 LGHNA, CDR2 YNFKEQ. Researchers ran the PCR with 60 Vbeta and 13 Jbeta primers. Some clones are missing from TCRdb's copy, which holds only in-frame ones; the method was immunoSEQ multiplex PCR. The sample includes some 170,000 clones, about four fifths of them seen just once. With respect to this clone: Its antigen is unidentified.

Broader study findings: According to the study, some 160 TCR beta chains were cytomegalovirus-associated.

The sample was PBMCs. This TCR came from a man aged 45-65 years in good health and CMV-seropositive. The rearrangement links TRBV4-2 to TRBJ2-7; D remains ambiguous. The CDR3, as DNA: TGTGCCAGCAGCCAAGTTGTCAACAGCTACGAGCAGTACTTC. As protein: CASSQVVNSYEQYF.